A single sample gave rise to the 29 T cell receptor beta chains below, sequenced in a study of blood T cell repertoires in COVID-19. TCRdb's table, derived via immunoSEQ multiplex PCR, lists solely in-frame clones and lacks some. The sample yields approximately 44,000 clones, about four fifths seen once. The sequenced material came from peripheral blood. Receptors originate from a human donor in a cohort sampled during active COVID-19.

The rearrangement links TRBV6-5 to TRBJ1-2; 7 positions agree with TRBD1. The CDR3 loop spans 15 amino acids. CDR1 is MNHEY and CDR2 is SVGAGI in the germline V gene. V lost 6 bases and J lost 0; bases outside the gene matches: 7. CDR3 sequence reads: CASSLGQHSNYGYTF. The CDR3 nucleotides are TGTGCCAGCAGCCTGGGACAGCATTCTAACTATGGCTACACCTTC.

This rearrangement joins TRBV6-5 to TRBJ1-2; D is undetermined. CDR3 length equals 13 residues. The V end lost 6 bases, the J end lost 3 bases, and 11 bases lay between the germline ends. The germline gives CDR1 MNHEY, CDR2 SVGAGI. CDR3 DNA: TGTGCCAGCAGCCTATCAGCGGACTATGGCTACACCTTC. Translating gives CASSLSADYGYTF.

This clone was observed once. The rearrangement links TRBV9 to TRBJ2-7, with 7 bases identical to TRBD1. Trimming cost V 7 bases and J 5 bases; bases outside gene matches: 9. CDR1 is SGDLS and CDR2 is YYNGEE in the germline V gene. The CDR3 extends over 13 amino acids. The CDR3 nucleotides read TGTGCCAGCGTGGGGAGACAGGGTAACGAGCAGTACTTC. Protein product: CASVGRQGNEQYF.

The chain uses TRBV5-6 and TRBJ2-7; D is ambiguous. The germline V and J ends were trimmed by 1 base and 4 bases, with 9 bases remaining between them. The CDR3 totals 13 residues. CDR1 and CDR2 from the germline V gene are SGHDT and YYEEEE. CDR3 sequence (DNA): TGTGCCAGCAGCTTGTTCAGCGCGTACGAGCAGTACTTC. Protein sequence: CASSLFSAYEQYF.

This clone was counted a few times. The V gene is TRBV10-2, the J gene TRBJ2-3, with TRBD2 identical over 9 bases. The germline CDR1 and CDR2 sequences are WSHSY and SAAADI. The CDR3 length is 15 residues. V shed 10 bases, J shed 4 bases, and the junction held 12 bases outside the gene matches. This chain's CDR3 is CAIRGPSGASDTQYF. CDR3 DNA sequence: TGCGCCATCAGAGGTCCTAGCGGGGCTTCAGATACGCAGTATTTT.

The CDR3 sequence: CASGPPQGLALHF. As DNA, the CDR3 is TGTGCTAGTGGTCCGCCCCAGGGCCTGGCCCTCCACTTT. J is TRBJ1-6 and V is TRBV12-5; TRBD1 might be the D (5 bases). The CDR3 spans 13 residues. V dropped 5 bases and J dropped 14 bases, with 16 bases sitting between them. Per the germline V gene, CDR1 is LGHNT and CDR2 is FRNRAP.

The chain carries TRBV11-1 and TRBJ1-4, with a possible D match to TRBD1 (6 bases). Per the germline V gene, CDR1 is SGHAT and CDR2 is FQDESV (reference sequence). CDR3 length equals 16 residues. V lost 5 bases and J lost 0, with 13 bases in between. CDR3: CASSPGTSPTNEKLFF. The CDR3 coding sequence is TGTGCCAGCAGCCCGGGGACATCACCAACTAATGAAAAACTGTTTTTT.

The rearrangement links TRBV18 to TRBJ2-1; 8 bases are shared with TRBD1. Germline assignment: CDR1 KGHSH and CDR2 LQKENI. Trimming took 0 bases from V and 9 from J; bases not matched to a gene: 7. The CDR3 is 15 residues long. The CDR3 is CASSPPPGGRGEQFF. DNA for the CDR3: TGTGCCAGCTCACCACCGCCAGGGGGCCGCGGTGAGCAGTTCTTC.

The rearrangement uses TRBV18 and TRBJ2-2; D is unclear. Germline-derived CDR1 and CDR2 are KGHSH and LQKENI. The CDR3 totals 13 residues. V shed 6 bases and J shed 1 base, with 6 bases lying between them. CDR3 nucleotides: TGTGCCAGCTCCCCTCTGAACACCGGGGAGCTGTTTTTT. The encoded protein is CASSPLNTGELFF.

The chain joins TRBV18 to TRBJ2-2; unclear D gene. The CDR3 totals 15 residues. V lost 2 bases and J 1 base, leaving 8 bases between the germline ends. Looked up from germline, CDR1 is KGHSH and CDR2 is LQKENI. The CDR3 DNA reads TGTGCCAGCTCACCAACATTAAAGAACACCGGGGAGCTGTTTTTT. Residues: CASSPTLKNTGELFF.

The CDR3 loop reads CASSVHRQRVNTEAFF. The CDR3 DNA follows: TGTGCCAGCAGCGTCCACAGGCAAAGGGTGAACACTGAAGCTTTCTTT. The chain combines TRBV9 with TRBJ1-1; D might be TRBD1 (5 bases). V gave up 2 bases and J gave up 0 bases, with 14 bases separating them. The germline V gene has CDR1 SGDLS and CDR2 YYNGEE. The CDR3 spans 16 residues.

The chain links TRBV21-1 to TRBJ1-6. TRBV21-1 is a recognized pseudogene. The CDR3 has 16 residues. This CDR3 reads CASSKDGVGWRSPLHF. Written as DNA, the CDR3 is TGTGCCAGCAGCAAAGACGGGGTTGGCTGGAGGTCACCCCTCCACTTT.

Here the CDR3 reads CASGLRGLGSYNSPLHF. The DNA of the CDR3 is TGTGCTAGTGGTTTAAGGGGGCTGGGCTCCTATAATTCACCCCTCCACTTT. This chain joins TRBV12-5 and TRBJ1-6; TRBD1 matches 7 bases. V was pared by 3 bases and J by 0 bases, with 5 bases of the junction left unmatched. This CDR3 is built from 17 residues. CDR1 is LGHNT and CDR2 is FRNRAP in the germline V gene.

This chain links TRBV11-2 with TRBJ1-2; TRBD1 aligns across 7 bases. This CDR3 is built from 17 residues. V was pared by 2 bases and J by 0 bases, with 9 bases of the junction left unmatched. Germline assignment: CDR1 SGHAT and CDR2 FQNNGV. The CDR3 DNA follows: TGTGCCAGCAGCTTAATAAAGAGGGACAGAGCTAACTATGGCTACACCTTC. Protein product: CASSLIKRDRANYGYTF.

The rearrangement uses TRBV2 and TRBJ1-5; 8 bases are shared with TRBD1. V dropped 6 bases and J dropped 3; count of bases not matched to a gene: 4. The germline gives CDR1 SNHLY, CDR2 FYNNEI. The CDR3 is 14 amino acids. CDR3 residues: CASSADRVNQPQHF. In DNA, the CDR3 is TGTGCCAGCAGCGCGGACAGGGTCAATCAGCCCCAGCATTTT.

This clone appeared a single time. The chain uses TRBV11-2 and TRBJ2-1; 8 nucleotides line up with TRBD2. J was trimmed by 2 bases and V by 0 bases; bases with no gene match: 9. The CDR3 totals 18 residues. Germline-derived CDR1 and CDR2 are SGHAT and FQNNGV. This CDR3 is CASSLDKVAGKTYNEQFF. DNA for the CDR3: TGTGCCAGCAGCTTAGATAAGGTAGCGGGGAAGACCTACAATGAGCAGTTCTTC.

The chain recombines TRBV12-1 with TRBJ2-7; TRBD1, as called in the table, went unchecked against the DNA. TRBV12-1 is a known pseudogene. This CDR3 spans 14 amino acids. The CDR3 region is CASSFRTGRYEQYF. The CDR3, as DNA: TGTGCCAGCAGCTTCCGGACAGGGAGGTACGAGCAGTACTTC.

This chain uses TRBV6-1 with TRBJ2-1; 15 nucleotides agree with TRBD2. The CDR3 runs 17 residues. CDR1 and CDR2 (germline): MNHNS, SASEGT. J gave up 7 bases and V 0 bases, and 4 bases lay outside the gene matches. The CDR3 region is CASSEALGTSGGNEQFF. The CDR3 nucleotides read TGTGCCAGCAGTGAAGCGCTTGGGACTAGCGGGGGGAATGAGCAGTTCTTC.

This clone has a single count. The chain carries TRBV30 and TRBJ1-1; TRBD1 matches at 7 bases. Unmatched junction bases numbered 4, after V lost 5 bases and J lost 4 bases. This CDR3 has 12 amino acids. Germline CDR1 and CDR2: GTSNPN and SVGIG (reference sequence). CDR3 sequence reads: CAWADRATEAFF. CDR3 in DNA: TGTGCCTGGGCTGACAGGGCCACTGAAGCTTTCTTT.

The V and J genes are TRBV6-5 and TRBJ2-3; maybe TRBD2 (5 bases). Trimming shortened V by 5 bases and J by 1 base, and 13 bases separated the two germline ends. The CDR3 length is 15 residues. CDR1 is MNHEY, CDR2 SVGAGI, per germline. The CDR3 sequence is CASSPPVRGTDTQYF. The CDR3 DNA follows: TGTGCCAGCAGTCCCCCCGTGAGGGGCACAGATACGCAGTATTTT.

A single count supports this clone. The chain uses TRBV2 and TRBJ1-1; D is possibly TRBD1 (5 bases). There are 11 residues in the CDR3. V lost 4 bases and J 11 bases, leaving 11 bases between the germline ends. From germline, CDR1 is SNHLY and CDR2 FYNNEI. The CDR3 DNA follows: TGTGCCAGCAGTGGGCCAGGGTTGGCTTTCTTT. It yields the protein CASSGPGLAFF.

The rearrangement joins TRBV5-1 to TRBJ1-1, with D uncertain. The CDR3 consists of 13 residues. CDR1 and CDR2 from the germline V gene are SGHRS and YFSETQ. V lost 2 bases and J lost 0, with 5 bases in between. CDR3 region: CASSFTLNTEAFF. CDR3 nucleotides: TGCGCCAGCAGCTTCACATTGAACACTGAAGCTTTCTTT.

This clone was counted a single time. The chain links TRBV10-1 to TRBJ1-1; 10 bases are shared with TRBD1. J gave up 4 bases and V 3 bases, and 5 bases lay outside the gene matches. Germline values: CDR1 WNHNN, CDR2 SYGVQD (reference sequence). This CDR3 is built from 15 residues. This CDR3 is CASSDWDRGGTEAFF. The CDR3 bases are TGCGCCAGCAGTGATTGGGACAGGGGCGGCACTGAAGCTTTCTTT.

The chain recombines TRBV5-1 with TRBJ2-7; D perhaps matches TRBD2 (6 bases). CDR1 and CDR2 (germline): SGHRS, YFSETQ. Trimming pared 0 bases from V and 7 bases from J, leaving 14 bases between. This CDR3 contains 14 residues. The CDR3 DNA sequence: TGCGCCAGCAGCTTGGCGGGCGCGGGGTTAGAGCAGTACTTC. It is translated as CASSLAGAGLEQYF.

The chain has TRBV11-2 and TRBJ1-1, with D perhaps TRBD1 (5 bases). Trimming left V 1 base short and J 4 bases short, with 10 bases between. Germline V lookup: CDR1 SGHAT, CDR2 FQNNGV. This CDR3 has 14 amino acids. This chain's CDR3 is CASSLAGGGTEAFF. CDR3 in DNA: TGTGCCAGCAGCTTAGCCGGGGGGGGCACTGAAGCTTTCTTT.

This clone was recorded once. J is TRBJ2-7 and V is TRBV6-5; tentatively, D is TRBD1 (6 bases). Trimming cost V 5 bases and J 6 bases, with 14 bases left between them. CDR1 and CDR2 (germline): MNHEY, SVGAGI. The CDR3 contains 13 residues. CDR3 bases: TGTGCCAGCAGTCCAGGGGACGGACGCGAGCAGTACTTC. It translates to CASSPGDGREQYF.

The CDR3 spells CASSGQANTEAFF. Here the CDR3 DNA reads TGTGCCAGCTCCGGACAAGCGAACACTGAAGCTTTCTTT. This chain joins TRBV6-5 and TRBJ1-1, with D possibly TRBD1 on 5 matching bases. CDR3 length: 13 residues. CDR1 and CDR2 from the germline V gene are MNHEY and SVGAGI. V shed 8 bases and J shed 1 base, with 11 bases lying between them.

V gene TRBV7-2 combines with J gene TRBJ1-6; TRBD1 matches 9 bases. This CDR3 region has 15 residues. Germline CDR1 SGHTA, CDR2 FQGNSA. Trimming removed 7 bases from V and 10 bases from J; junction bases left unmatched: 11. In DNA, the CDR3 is TGTGCCAGCACCAGCACAGGGGGCTTTGGATCACCCCTCCACTTT. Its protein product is CASTSTGGFGSPLHF.

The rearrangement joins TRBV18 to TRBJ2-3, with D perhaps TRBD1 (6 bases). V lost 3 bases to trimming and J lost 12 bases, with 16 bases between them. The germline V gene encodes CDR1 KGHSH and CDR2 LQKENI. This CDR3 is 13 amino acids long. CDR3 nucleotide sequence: TGTGCCAGCTCACCGCTATCACAGGGAGATCAGTATTTT. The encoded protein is CASSPLSQGDQYF.